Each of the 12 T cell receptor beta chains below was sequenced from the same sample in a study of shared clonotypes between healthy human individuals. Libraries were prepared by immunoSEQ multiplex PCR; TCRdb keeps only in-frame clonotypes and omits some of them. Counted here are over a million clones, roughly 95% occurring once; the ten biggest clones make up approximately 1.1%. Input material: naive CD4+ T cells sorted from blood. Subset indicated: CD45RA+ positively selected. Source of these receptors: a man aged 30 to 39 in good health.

The CDR3 coding sequence is TGTGCCAGCCCCCGAGACAGGGGAGGGGGCTACGAGCAGTACTTC. Translated: CASPRDRGGGYEQYF. The chain has TRBV6-5 and TRBJ2-7; D perhaps matches TRBD1 (8 bases). The germline CDR1 and CDR2 sequences are MNHEY and SVGAGI. This CDR3 is 15 amino acids long. Trimming stripped 8 bases from V and 3 bases from J, with 20 bases between.

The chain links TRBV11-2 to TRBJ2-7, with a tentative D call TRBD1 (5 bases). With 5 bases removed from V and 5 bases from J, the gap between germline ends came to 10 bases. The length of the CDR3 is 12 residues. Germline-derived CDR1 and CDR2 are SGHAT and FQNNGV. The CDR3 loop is CASSHDSDEQYF. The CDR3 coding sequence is TGTGCCAGCAGCCACGACAGCGACGAGCAGTACTTC. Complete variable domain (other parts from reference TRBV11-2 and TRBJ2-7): EAGVAQSPRYKIIEKRQSVAFWCNPISGHATLYWYQQILGQGPKLLIQFQNNGVVDDSQLPKDRFSAERLKGVDSTLKIQPAKLEDSAVYLCASSHDSDEQYFGPGTRLTVT.

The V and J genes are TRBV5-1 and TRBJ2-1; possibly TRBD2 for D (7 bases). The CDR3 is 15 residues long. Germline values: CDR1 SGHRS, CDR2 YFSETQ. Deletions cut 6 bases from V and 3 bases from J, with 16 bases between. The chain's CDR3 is CASTLGGGNYNEQFF. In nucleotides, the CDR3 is TGCGCCAGCACCTTAGGGGGAGGGAACTACAATGAGCAGTTCTTC.

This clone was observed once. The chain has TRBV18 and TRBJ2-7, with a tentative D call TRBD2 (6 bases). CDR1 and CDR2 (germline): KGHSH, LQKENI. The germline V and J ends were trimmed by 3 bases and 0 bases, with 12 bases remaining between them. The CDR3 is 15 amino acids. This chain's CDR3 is CASSPQGSGSYEQYF. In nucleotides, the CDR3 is TGTGCCAGCTCACCCCAGGGTAGCGGCTCCTACGAGCAGTACTTC.

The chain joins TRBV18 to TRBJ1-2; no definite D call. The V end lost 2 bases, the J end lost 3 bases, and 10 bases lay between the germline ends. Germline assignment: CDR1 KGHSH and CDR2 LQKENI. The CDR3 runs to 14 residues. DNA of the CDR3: TGTGCCAGCTCACCAACGTCGTCCGACTATGGCTACACCTTC. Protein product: CASSPTSSDYGYTF.

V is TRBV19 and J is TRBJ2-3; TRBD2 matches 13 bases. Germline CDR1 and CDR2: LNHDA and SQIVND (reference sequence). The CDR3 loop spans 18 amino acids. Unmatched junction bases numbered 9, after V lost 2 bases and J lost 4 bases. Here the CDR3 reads CASSITGTSGIQADTQYF. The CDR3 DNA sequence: TGTGCCAGTAGTATAACCGGGACTAGCGGGATTCAGGCAGATACGCAGTATTTT.

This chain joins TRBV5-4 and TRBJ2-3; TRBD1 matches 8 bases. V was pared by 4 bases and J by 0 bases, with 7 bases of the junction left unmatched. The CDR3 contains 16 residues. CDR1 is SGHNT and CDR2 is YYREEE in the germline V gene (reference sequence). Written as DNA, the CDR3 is TGTGCCAGCAGCACCCCACAGGGGGGAAGCACAGATACGCAGTATTTT. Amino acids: CASSTPQGGSTDTQYF.

DNA of the CDR3: TGTGCCAGCAGGGTTGCCCTTAGCACAGATACGCAGTATTTT. This sequence encodes CASRVALSTDTQYF. The rearrangement links TRBV6-1 to TRBJ2-3; D ambiguous. The CDR3 is made up of 14 amino acids. Germline V CDR1 and CDR2: MNHNS, SASEGT. Trimming stripped 6 bases from V and 0 bases from J, with 10 bases between.

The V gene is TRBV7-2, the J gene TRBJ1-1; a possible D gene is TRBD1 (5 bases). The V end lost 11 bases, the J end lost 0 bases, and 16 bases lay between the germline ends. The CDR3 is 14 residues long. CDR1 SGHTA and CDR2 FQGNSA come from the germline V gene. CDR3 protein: CASRGAVMNTEAFF. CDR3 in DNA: TGTGCCTCAAGAGGGGCCGTTATGAACACTGAAGCTTTCTTT.

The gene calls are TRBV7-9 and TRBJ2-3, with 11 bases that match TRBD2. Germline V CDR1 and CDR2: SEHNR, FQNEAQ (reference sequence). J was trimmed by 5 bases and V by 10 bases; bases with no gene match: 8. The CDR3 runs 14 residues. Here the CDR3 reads CANQLAGAGDTQYF. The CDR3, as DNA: TGTGCCAACCAACTAGCGGGAGCAGGAGATACGCAGTATTTT.

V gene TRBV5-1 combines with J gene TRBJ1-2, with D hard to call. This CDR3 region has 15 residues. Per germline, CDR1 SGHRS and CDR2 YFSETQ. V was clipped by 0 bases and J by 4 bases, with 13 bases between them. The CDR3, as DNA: TGCGCCAGCAGCTTGGAAGTCAGACCGGCCTATGGCTACACCTTC. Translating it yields CASSLEVRPAYGYTF.

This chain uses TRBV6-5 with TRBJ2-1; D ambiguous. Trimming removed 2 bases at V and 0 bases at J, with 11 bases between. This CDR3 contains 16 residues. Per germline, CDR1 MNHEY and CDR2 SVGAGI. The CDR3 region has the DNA TGTGCCAGCAGTTACGACTTACAGAGCTCCTACAATGAGCAGTTCTTC. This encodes CASSYDLQSSYNEQFF.